The subject of this entry is one TCR beta chain. Germline CDR1 LGHNA, CDR2 YNFKEQ. Trimming took 0 bases from V and 7 from J; bases not matched to a gene: 4. This CDR3 comprises 15 residues. These data originate in a study of T cell changes during pregnancy in multiple sclerosis. Clones were sequenced by immunoSEQ multiplex PCR, and TCRdb holds only the in-frame ones, with some missing. The sample includes just under 80,000 clones, 85% to 95% of them seen just once. The sequencing used peripheral blood, collected in the second trimester of pregnancy. The chain recombines TRBV4-2 with TRBJ2-1; 9 bases fit TRBD1. The sequence came from a female donor in good health, enrolled as a control in a pregnancy study. CDR3 sequence reads: CASSQETGGGNEQFF. The CDR3 DNA is TGTGCCAGCAGCCAAGAGACAGGGGGGGGGAATGAGCAGTTCTTC.